These 5 T cell receptor beta chains share one sample of origin, sequenced in a study of blood T cell repertoires in COVID-19. The data were produced by immunoSEQ multiplex PCR, yet TCRdb's version contains in-frame clones alone and is incomplete. The top ten hold 0.95% to 1.2% of the sample, which has fewer than 500,000 clones, 75% to 90% seen once. Material for sequencing was PBMCs or T cells enriched from blood (not recorded which). The receptors come from a man younger than 40 who had recovered from COVID-19.

This chain joins TRBV5-6 and TRBJ2-7; a weak D match, TRBD1 (5 bases). V was cut by 0 bases and J by 2 bases, with 15 bases left in between. Germline CDR1 is SGHDT and CDR2 is YYEEEE. This CDR3 spans 16 amino acids. The CDR3 region has the DNA TGTGCCAGCAGCTTGGCTTCAGGGATGGTGGCCTACGAGCAGTACTTC. This sequence encodes CASSLASGMVAYEQYF. Variable domain in full (rest from reference TRBV5-6 and TRBJ2-7): DAGVTQSPTHLIKTRGQQVTLRCSPKSGHDTVSWYQQALGQGPQFIFQYYEEEERQRGNFPDRFSGHQFPNYSSELNVNALLLGDSALYLCASSLASGMVAYEQYFGPGTRLTVT.

The table lists this clone with a count of one. V gene TRBV18 combines with J gene TRBJ1-6; tentatively, D is TRBD1 (5 bases). This CDR3 comprises 16 residues. The V gene lost 3 bases and the J gene lost 4 bases, with 13 bases spanning the gap. Germline-derived CDR1 and CDR2 are KGHSH and LQKENI. In nucleotides, the CDR3 is TGTGCCAGCTCACCCCAGGCGGGGGAGTATAATTCACCCCTCCACTTT. Amino acid sequence: CASSPQAGEYNSPLHF.

This clone has only a few counts. J is TRBJ2-7 and V is TRBV7-9; 7 bases match TRBD1. The CDR3 covers 15 residues. Germline V lookup: CDR1 SEHNR, CDR2 FQNEAQ (reference sequence). V lost 1 base, J lost 6 bases, and 9 bases stayed unmatched. This chain's CDR3 is CASSLGATGIGEQYF. In DNA, the CDR3 is TGTGCCAGCAGCTTAGGGGCGACAGGGATTGGCGAGCAGTACTTC.

The gene calls are TRBV13 and TRBJ1-3; D is uncertain. The CDR3 runs 14 residues. The germline V and J ends were trimmed by 2 bases and 0 bases, with 5 bases remaining between them. Germline lookup yields CDR1 PRHDT and CDR2 FYEKMQ (reference sequence). The CDR3 protein is CASSLPDSGNTIYF. The CDR3 nucleotides are TGTGCCAGCAGCTTACCAGACTCTGGAAACACCATATATTTT.

This chain connects TRBV9 to TRBJ1-5, with TRBD1 matching over 10 bases. Germline V gene sequence: CDR1 SGDLS, CDR2 YYNGEE. With V trimmed by 2 bases and J by 2 bases, 7 bases remained unmatched. CDR3 length: 17 amino acids. CDR3: CASSVRTGGGCNQPQHF. CDR3 sequence (DNA): TGTGCCAGCAGCGTCAGGACAGGGGGAGGTTGCAATCAGCCCCAGCATTTT.